The 5 T cell receptor beta chains presented below share a single source sample, sequenced in a study of tumor and adjacent non-tumor tissue in lung cancer. No cell sorting was done before RNA was extracted from the tissue. More than 3 cm separated this lung sample from the edge of the tumor. The library came from three nested PCR rounds adapted from ARM-PCR protocols. TCRdb analysed the multiplex PCR reads with MiXCR anew, one entry per CDR3 protein. Of about 100,000 distinct CDR3 sequences listed, 65% were seen once; the top ten hold around a fifth. The sample taken for sequencing was distant non-tumor lung tissue. These receptors all come from a man younger than 40 with non-small cell lung cancer.

This clonotype was detected many times. CDR3 in amino acids: CASSLASTPGELFF. For the CDR3, the DNA is TGTGCCAGCAGTTTAGCGTCCACCCCCGGGGAGCTGTTTTTT. The chain employs TRBV12-3 or TRBV12-4 and TRBJ2-2; unclear D gene. The CDR3 is 14 amino acids. The germline V and J ends were trimmed by 0 bases and 6 bases, with 8 bases remaining between them.

This sequence joins TRBV12-3 or TRBV12-4 and TRBJ2-7; tentative D call: TRBD1 (5 bases). Trimming removed 6 bases from V and 3 bases from J, with 9 bases in between. The CDR3 totals 12 residues. Here the CDR3 DNA reads TGTGCCAGCAGGGGCACAGGCTACGAGCAGTACTTC. This encodes CASRGTGYEQYF.

In this sample, this clonotype is medium-sized. The chain couples TRBV4-1 to TRBJ2-1, with a weak D call TRBD2 (6 bases). The CDR3 totals 15 residues. The V gene lost 5 bases and the J gene lost 0 bases, with 11 bases spanning the gap. Germline V gene sequence: CDR1 MGHRA, CDR2 YSYEKL. CDR3 sequence reads: CASSYNSGSYNEQFF. The CDR3 nucleotides read TGCGCCAGCAGCTATAATAGCGGCTCCTACAATGAGCAGTTCTTC.

Remarks on this clonotype: A read error may be the cause here, since a much bigger clone is one base away. The gene calls are TRBV5-1 and TRBJ1-1; D call uncertain. The CDR3 contains 13 residues. Germline loops: CDR1 SGHRS, CDR2 YFSETQ. This CDR3 reads CASSLDPNTEALF. The CDR3 nucleotides read TGCGCCAGCAGCCTGGACCCAAACACTGAAGCTCTCTTT. The whole variable domain, remainder taken from reference TRBV5-1 and TRBJ1-1, is KAGVTQTPRYLIKTRGQQVTLSCSPISGHRSVSWYQQTPGQGLQFLFEYFSETQRNKGNFPGRFSGRQFSNSRSEMNVSTLELGDSALYLCASSLDPNTEALFGQGTRLTVV.

As regards this clonotype: A read error may be the cause here, since a much bigger clone is one base away. The CDR3 carries no conserved terminal phenylalanine or tryptophan, so it likely arises from a read error. The V gene is TRBV6-2 or TRBV6-3, the J gene TRBJ2-7; no reliable D call. V lost 7 bases and J lost 6, with 10 bases in between. Germline V lookup: CDR1 MNHEY, CDR2 SVGEGT. The CDR3 loop spans 11 amino acids. CDR3 protein: CASTSMAEQYY. The CDR3 DNA sequence: TGTGCCAGCACCAGTATGGCCGAGCAGTACTAC.